This T cell receptor (beta chain) derives from a study of monozygotic twins with inflammatory bowel disease. The CDR3 contains 16 residues. Germline V gives CDR1 DFQATT, CDR2 SNEGSKA (reference sequence). Total RNA input per TCR library was 3,500 to 4,500 ng. During cDNA synthesis, UMIs that each contained a 6-nucleotide sample barcode were added by means of template switching. Nested PCRs of around 15 and 10 cycles, two in total, were run on TCRalpha and TCRbeta cDNA. TCRdb re-called the 5' RACE reads; every CDR3 protein appears as one record, without DNA. This sample carries 300,000 to 400,000 distinct CDR3 sequences, with 2% to 2.5% going to the ten biggest clones. To note about this clonotype: Antigen: not known.

Study results and limitations: Researchers report that IBD patients shared fewer clonotypes with others than healthy twins, especially amid disease activity.

The specimen sequenced was blood. The sequence was obtained from a human donor with ulcerative colitis or Crohn's disease, or a healthy co-twin of an affected twin (not recorded which). The chain combines TRBV20-1 with TRBJ1-4; no DNA is available, so the TRBD1 call from TCRdb remains unchecked. This CDR3 reads CSAREGSGTAWEKLFF.